This T cell receptor beta chain was recorded in a study of chemoradiotherapy in HPV16-positive cancers. Findings and limits, study-wide: Candidate HPV-specific clones and E7-related TCR motifs grew in tumor during treatment. Better recurrence-free survival went with HPV-responsive T-cell expansion in HPV16-positive patients.

This clone was seen just once. Its antigen remains unidentified. There are 16 residues in the CDR3. Germline V lookup: CDR1 SGHDT, CDR2 YYEEEE. Using immunoSEQ multiplex PCR, the repertoire was profiled, and TCRdb retains in-frame clones only, with some absent. The table shows approximately 7,000 clones, with about 79% occurring only once. The V call is TRBV5-6, the J call TRBJ2-5, with 8 bases fitting TRBD1. Gene TRBJ2-7 matches the end of the DNA better, so the J call may be wrong. Sample collection was performed from a patient who underwent chemoradiotherapy. The sequence was collected from a human donor with HPV-associated anogenital cancer. This CDR3 is CASSIGQGPRSYEQYF. The CDR3 coding sequence is TGTGCCAGCAGCATAGGACAGGGACCTCGCTCCTACGAGCAGTACTTC.